A single TCR beta chain is shown here with its context. This clone was counted only a few times. No antigen is known for it. Base quality data are lacking; no much larger clone is found one base away. The High Capacity cDNA Reverse Transcription Kit was used to reverse transcribe all of the isolated RNA, meaning that expressed TCRB transcripts were what got sequenced. Deep immunoSEQ sequencing was applied to naive, central memory and regulatory T cell samples, giving an average of roughly 3.5 million total reads per sample. After sorted cells were lysed in RLT buffer, RNA was extracted with DNase-treated RNeasy Micro or Mini kits, with the choice depending on cell number. Each cell subset was processed on its own to prevent cross-contamination, while patient and healthy donor samples were processed together. Using the immunoSEQ multiplex PCR, TCRB sequences were amplified from cDNA into 87-bp fragments spanning the CDR3 region. Sequencing of the amplicons was performed on the Illumina HiSeq platform. The source study handled its data this way. PCR bias was corrected computationally using synthetic template baselines, and reads within Hamming distance 2 were collapsed, with unmergeable singletons discarded. Reads were aligned against IMGT so that V, D and J genes, CDR3 length and insertions or deletions at six rearrangement sites could be assigned. Within each subset, clonotype counts were normalized to sorted cell number, after which true diversity and Gini coefficients were computed with the tcR R package. The overlap coefficient, calculated on TCRB nucleotide sequences, was used to quantify repertoire sharing. As a proxy for the pre-selection repertoire, out-of-frame TCRB sequences from naive cells were analyzed. TCRdb provides this immuneACCESS table in a form limited to in-frame rearrangements. Some clones are lacking; in checked studies, under half of them reflect an unresolved V gene, and why the rest are absent is not known. Clonal size and the V and J genes are those of that table, whereas D and trimming came from the DNA. The sample data list 250,000 to 300,000 clones, and 24% of these were observed just once. The top ten hold roughly 0.013% of the sample.

A single peripheral blood draw of about 120 mL on average was collected from each donor into heparinised tubes. A BD FACSAria II was used to sort naive, central memory, regulatory and stem cell-like memory CD4+ T cells with a panel that included CD45RO, CCR7, CD25, CD127, CD95 and CD27. A purity above 95% was achieved for all sorted populations. Right away, PBMCs were isolated by Lymphoprep density gradient centrifugation and were stained directly, with no culture step. So that batch effects would be minimized, each experiment stained and sorted samples in pairs, pairing one healthy donor with one patient. This sample was included in a study of beta chain features in type 1 diabetes (dated by TCRdb to the late 2010s). In the study overall: Mean age, gender distribution, total cell number and subset yield were not different between patients and healthy donors. A total of 107,917,701 sorted cells were examined across all samples, and the number of cells per subset was strongly correlated with RNA yield. The study compared the TCRB repertoires of sorted circulating CD4+ T cell subsets in recently diagnosed type 1 diabetes patients with those in matched healthy donors. Whereas all 30 or so donors provided naive and central memory subsets, regulatory and stem cell-like memory subsets were isolated from just 8 patients and roughly 8 healthy donors.

On the study overall, not on this receptor specifically: Fewer insertions and more nucleotide deletions at VDJ recombination sites were observed in patients with type 1 diabetes, implying thymic rearrangement abnormalities. HLA sub-analyses involved small numbers of individuals, so any influence of HLA type on TCRB rearrangement remained unresolved. Sequencing cDNA rather than genomic DNA could over-represent highly expressing activated cells, although activation and CD3 levels did not differ between groups. PCR might favor shorter templates, but patient and control samples were amplified and corrected together, so any skew would affect both groups equally. Naive, central memory and regulatory TCRB repertoires appeared to be more similar among patients than among healthy donors. In all four CD4+ subsets, TCRB CDR3 length was moderately but significantly shorter in type 1 diabetes patients.

For CDR1 and CDR2, the germline V gene lists ENHRY and SYGVKD. Ends trimmed: V by 11 bases, J by 0 bases; bases unmatched to a gene: 9. The CDR3 holds 14 amino acids from the cysteine to the phenylalanine. The retained sequence is limited to the CDR3, 42 bases, with the frame set at the first base. Sequenced: naive CD4+ T cells from blood. Explained via the paper, the cell subset or site label denotes: true naive CD4+ T cells. The rearrangement combines TRBV10-3 with TRBJ2-7; TRBD1 agrees with 8 junctional bases. This receptor was taken from a woman in her 30s with type 1 diabetes. The CDR3 loop reads CASTGTGFSYEQYF. At the DNA level, the sequence is TGTGCCTCAACCGGGACAGGATTCTCCTACGAGCAGTACTTC.